This entry lists 25 T cell receptor beta chains sequenced from one sample in a study of cytomegalovirus exposure and HLA in healthy donors. The PCR had 60 Vbeta and 13 Jbeta primers. Only in-frame clones appear in the TCRdb table, and some are missing; sequencing was by immunoSEQ multiplex PCR. The table records roughly 160,000 clones, roughly 79% of them present only once. Sequencing was carried out using PBMCs. Receptors were obtained from a woman in her fifties or sixties in good health and CMV-seropositive.

This chain connects TRBV6-1 to TRBJ1-1; 9 positions match TRBD1. Trimming removed 8 bases from V and 1 base from J; junction bases left unmatched: 2. Germline CDR1 MNHNS, CDR2 SASEGT. The CDR3 loop spans 13 amino acids. The CDR3 DNA sequence: TGTGCCAGCCCGGGACAGGGGAACACTGAAGCTTTCTTT. Amino acids: CASPGQGNTEAFF.

Written as DNA, the CDR3 is TGTGCCATCAGTCCCGGACTAGCGGGGAAGAACGAGCAGTACTTC. This encodes CAISPGLAGKNEQYF. The J gene is TRBJ2-5, the V gene TRBV10-3, with 12 bases matching TRBD2. TRBJ2-7 matches the DNA end more closely, so the J call is doubtful. Germline V gene data show CDR1 as ENHRY and CDR2 as SYGVKD. The length of the CDR3 is 15 residues.

The chain has TRBV7-2 and TRBJ2-3; maybe TRBD2 (6 bases). V was cut by 11 bases and J by 2 bases, with 17 bases left in between. Germline values: CDR1 SGHTA, CDR2 FQGNSA. The CDR3 consists of 14 residues. The CDR3 loop is CASGGAGPTDTQYF. CDR3 DNA sequence: TGTGCCTCCGGAGGTGCGGGGCCCACAGATACGCAGTATTTT.

The V and J genes are TRBV6-5 and TRBJ1-5, with a tentative D call TRBD1 (5 bases). Germline loops: CDR1 MNHEY, CDR2 SVGAGI. Trimming pared 5 bases from V and 0 bases from J, leaving 11 bases between. CDR3 length: 15 amino acids. CDR3 DNA: TGTGCCAGCAGTCCGCGGGGGGTTAGCAATCAGCCCCAGCATTTT. Translating it yields CASSPRGVSNQPQHF.

The chain has TRBV7-9 and TRBJ2-7; tentative D call: TRBD1 (6 bases). Trimming removed 2 bases from V and 6 bases from J, with 17 bases in between. Germline V gene sequence: CDR1 SEHNR, CDR2 FQNEAQ (reference sequence). The CDR3 is 15 residues long. CDR3 sequence reads: CASSLSPGATSEQYF. CDR3 DNA: TGTGCCAGCAGCTTAAGTCCAGGGGCTACGAGCGAGCAGTACTTC.

This clone was observed a few times. V and J are TRBV7-2 and TRBJ1-2; 7 bases map to TRBD1. V lost 1 base to trimming and J lost 7 bases; unmatched junction nucleotides: 9. CDR3 length equals 15 residues. Per germline, CDR1 SGHTA and CDR2 FQGNSA. CDR3 DNA sequence: TGTGCCAGCAGCTTAGTCGGTACAGGGGATGGTGGCTACACCTTC. Translating it yields CASSLVGTGDGGYTF.

V is TRBV27 and J is TRBJ2-7; 9 nucleotides line up with TRBD1. The junction had 6 bases not matched to a gene; V was cut back by 2 bases and J by 4 bases. CDR1 MNHEY and CDR2 SMNVEV come from the germline V gene (reference sequence). The CDR3 contains 15 residues. CDR3 DNA: TGTGCCAGCAGTTTAAGCCGGGACAGGGTGTACGAGCAGTACTTC. It specifies CASSLSRDRVYEQYF.

This clone turned up a few times. This chain joins TRBV7-2 and TRBJ1-5; D may be TRBD1 (6 bases). This CDR3 contains 16 residues. V dropped 5 bases and J dropped 0 bases, with 14 bases sitting between them. Per germline, CDR1 SGHTA and CDR2 FQGNSA. CDR3 loop: CASSLDSPYSNQPQHF. CDR3 coding DNA: TGTGCCAGCAGCCTGGACAGCCCATATAGCAATCAGCCCCAGCATTTT.

V gene TRBV4-3 combines with J gene TRBJ2-7; the match to TRBD2 covers 12 bases. The CDR3 sequence is 14 residues long. Trimming at V came to 4 bases and at J to 9 bases, leaving 7 bases not matched to a gene. Per the germline V gene, CDR1 is LGHNA and CDR2 is YSLEER. CDR3 DNA: TGCGCCAGCAGCCCACGACTAGCGGGAGAGAGGCAGTACTTC. It encodes CASSPRLAGERQYF.

The table lists this clone with a count of one. The J gene is TRBJ2-3, the V gene TRBV13; 13 positions agree with TRBD2. V was clipped by 5 bases and J by 1 base; unmatched bases: 6. CDR3 size: 17 residues. Germline CDR1 and CDR2: PRHDT and FYEKMQ (reference sequence). The CDR3, as DNA: TGTGCCAGCAGCCCCTGGACTAGCGGGAGCGGCACAGATACGCAGTATTTT. Translation: CASSPWTSGSGTDTQYF.

The J gene is TRBJ2-1, the V gene TRBV6-4, with TRBD2 matching 9 bases. Germline loops: CDR1 MRHNA, CDR2 SNTAGT. The CDR3 spans 15 residues. V lost 3 bases, J lost 6 bases, and 6 bases stayed unmatched. The CDR3 DNA reads as TGTGCCAGCAGTGAAGGCGGGGGGGCGGGCAATGAGCAGTTCTTC. Protein product: CASSEGGGAGNEQFF.

CDR3 region: CASSSAGGGRPTYNEQFF. In nucleotides, the CDR3 is TGCGCCAGCAGCTCCGCTGGAGGCGGGAGACCTACCTACAATGAGCAGTTCTTC. The chain is built from TRBV5-1 and TRBJ2-1, with TRBD2 matching 7 bases. Germline CDR1 SGHRS, CDR2 YFSETQ. The CDR3 loop spans 18 amino acids. The J segment lost 2 bases and the V segment lost 3 bases, leaving 14 bases of the junction unmatched.

This clone was recorded many times. The chain has TRBV7-9 and TRBJ1-1, with D hard to call. The CDR3 length is 13 residues. The germline V gene encodes CDR1 SEHNR and CDR2 FQNEAQ (reference sequence). Trimming removed 5 bases from V and 5 bases from J, with 12 bases in between. CDR3 sequence reads: CASSHTLLTEAFF. CDR3 bases: TGTGCCAGCAGCCACACGTTGTTAACTGAAGCTTTCTTT.

The chain carries TRBV5-4 and TRBJ2-7; D remains ambiguous. Trimming cost V 1 base and J 0 bases, with 8 bases left between them. There are 14 residues in the CDR3. Germline-derived CDR1 and CDR2 are SGHNT and YYREEE (reference sequence). CDR3 nucleotide sequence: TGTGCCAGCAGCTTGCAGCGTGGCTCCTACGAGCAGTACTTC. It specifies CASSLQRGSYEQYF.

This chain joins TRBV6-5 and TRBJ2-3; the D gene is possibly TRBD2 (5 bases). Trimming pared 0 bases from V and 4 bases from J, leaving 11 bases between. Germline CDR1 reads MNHEY; CDR2 reads SVGAGI. The CDR3 is 15 residues long. The chain's CDR3 is CASSYSGMRPDTQYF. As DNA, the CDR3 is TGTGCCAGCAGTTACTCCGGGATGAGACCAGATACGCAGTATTTT.

The chain links TRBV7-3 to TRBJ2-5; 9 positions match TRBD2. In germline, CDR1 is SGHTA, CDR2 FQGTGA. The CDR3 totals 15 residues. V shed 5 bases, J shed 4 bases, and the junction held 8 bases outside the gene matches. In nucleotides, the CDR3 is TGTGCCAGCAGCCCAGGGGGACTAGCCGGAGAGACCCAGTACTTC. Translated: CASSPGGLAGETQYF.

This clone was seen a handful of times. The chain is built from TRBV10-3 and TRBJ2-1, with a possible D match to TRBD2 (6 bases). With 6 bases removed from V and 5 bases from J, the gap between germline ends came to 14 bases. CDR1 is ENHRY, CDR2 SYGVKD, per germline. This CDR3 comprises 14 residues. The CDR3 nucleotides are TGTGCCATCAGAAGCACCCGCGGGGACAATGAGCAGTTCTTC. This encodes CAIRSTRGDNEQFF.

V gene TRBV6-6 combines with J gene TRBJ1-1; D gene unclear. The germline CDR1 and CDR2 sequences are MNHNY and SVGAGI (reference sequence). The length of the CDR3 is 13 residues. The V end lost 0 bases, the J end lost 8 bases, and 10 bases lay between the germline ends. In nucleotides, the CDR3 is TGTGCCAGCAGTTACTCGATTGGCCAAGAAGCTTTCTTT. Protein sequence: CASSYSIGQEAFF.

This clone was seen only once. The chain combines TRBV7-9 with TRBJ2-1; 10 bases agree with TRBD2. Germline CDR1 SEHNR, CDR2 FQNEAQ (reference sequence). The V gene end was trimmed by 4 bases and the J gene end by 3 bases; junction bases not matched to a gene: 6. The CDR3 is made up of 16 amino acids. The CDR3 reads CASSWLAGDSYNEQFF. The CDR3 DNA follows: TGTGCCAGCAGCTGGCTAGCGGGAGACAGCTACAATGAGCAGTTCTTC.

The chain uses TRBV9 and TRBJ2-1, with 9 bases identical to TRBD1. V lost 3 bases, J lost 5 bases, and 15 bases stayed unmatched. CDR3 length: 18 residues. CDR1 SGDLS and CDR2 YYNGEE come from the germline V gene. CDR3 coding DNA: TGTGCCAGCAGCGAAGGGACAGGGACATCCTGGCGGAACAATGAGCAGTTCTTC. The encoded protein is CASSEGTGTSWRNNEQFF.

The chain recombines TRBV5-6 with TRBJ1-1, with D perhaps TRBD1 (6 bases). Trimming took 4 bases from V and 8 from J, leaving 12 bases between them. This CDR3 is built from 12 residues. The germline V gene encodes CDR1 SGHDT and CDR2 YYEEEE. The CDR3 DNA sequence: TGTGCCAGCAGCCGCTTGCAGGGGGAAGCTTTCTTT. This sequence encodes CASSRLQGEAFF.

The genes are TRBV11-3 and TRBJ2-7, with TRBD1 as a possible D gene (8 bases). This CDR3 spans 16 amino acids. The V and J ends lost 5 bases and 3 bases respectively, with 20 bases between them. Germline V gives CDR1 SGHNT, CDR2 YENEEA. The CDR3 sequence: CASSGRDRSLGYEQYF. The CDR3 DNA follows: TGTGCCAGCAGCGGGAGGGACAGGTCCCTAGGCTACGAGCAGTACTTC.

The V gene is TRBV5-5, the J gene TRBJ2-1; D is unresolved. There are 14 residues in the CDR3. With 3 bases removed from V and 4 bases from J, the gap between germline ends came to 11 bases. In germline, CDR1 is SGHKS, CDR2 YYEKEE (reference sequence). The CDR3 DNA reads TGTGCCAGCAGCTGGCAGACTCCATACAATGAGCAGTTCTTC. Its translation is CASSWQTPYNEQFF.

CDR3: CASSSPSGSGRESEQFF. The CDR3 DNA is TGCGCCAGCAGCTCCCCCTCGGGAAGCGGGAGGGAATCTGAGCAGTTCTTC. The chain couples TRBV5-1 to TRBJ2-1, with TRBD2 matching 10 bases. The CDR3 extends over 17 amino acids. Germline-derived CDR1 and CDR2 are SGHRS and YFSETQ. V shed 3 bases, J shed 9 bases, and the junction held 15 bases outside the gene matches.

The chain is built from TRBV28 and TRBJ1-1, with TRBD1 matching over 8 bases. The germline CDR1 and CDR2 sequences are MDHEN and SYDVKM. The trim removed 5 bases at V and 2 bases at J, leaving 4 bases unmatched. CDR3 size: 14 residues. DNA of the CDR3: TGTGCCAGCAGTACAGGACAGGGTAACACTGAAGCTTTCTTT. It specifies CASSTGQGNTEAFF.